The 26 T cell receptor beta chains in this list originate from one sample, sequenced in a study of CD8 T cells in ankylosing spondylitis. TCRdb re-called the 5' RACE reads through MiXCR, storing one row per CDR3 protein. The sample lists about 150,000 distinct CDR3 sequences, about 42% occurring once. Sequencing was done on a sample of synovial fluid, either unsorted or a sorted T cell fraction (not recorded which). Receptor source: a male donor with ankylosing spondylitis.

This clonotype was detected ten times or more. The V call is TRBV4-3, the J call TRBJ2-3, with 8 bases that match TRBD2. Germline V gene sequence: CDR1 LGHNA, CDR2 YSLEER. With 4 bases clipped from V and 2 bases from J, the junction kept 5 bases outside the gene matches. This CDR3 spans 15 amino acids. CDR3 protein: CASSPGLDDTDTQYF. For the CDR3, the DNA is TGCGCCAGCAGCCCGGGACTAGACGACACAGATACGCAGTATTTT.

This chain connects TRBV15 to TRBJ2-7, with TRBD2 as a possible D gene (5 bases). Germline assignment: CDR1 LNHNV and CDR2 YYDKDF (reference sequence). V was shortened by 0 bases and J by 3 bases, with 27 bases between the two germline ends. The CDR3 length is 20 residues. The CDR3 sequence: CATSRDSGRRFAAENYEQYF. In nucleotides, the CDR3 is TGTGCCACCAGCAGAGATTCCGGTAGGAGGTTTGCCGCAGAAAACTACGAGCAGTACTTC.

The rearrangement joins TRBV18 to TRBJ2-2; no definite D call. Germline V lookup: CDR1 KGHSH, CDR2 LQKENI. Between the trimmed V and J ends, which lost 7 bases and 3 bases, there was a span of 6 bases. CDR3 length: 12 residues. The CDR3 protein is CASYFHTGELFF. Written as DNA, the CDR3 is TGTGCCAGCTATTTCCACACCGGGGAGCTGTTTTTT.

The chain joins TRBV4-1 to TRBJ2-1, with 7 positions matching TRBD2. The germline V gene has CDR1 MGHRA and CDR2 YSYEKL. This CDR3 region has 16 residues. Trimming removed 2 bases from V and 0 bases from J; junction bases left unmatched: 4. CDR3 bases: TGCGCCAGCAGCCAACTTTGGACTAGCTCCTACAATGAGCAGTTCTTC. This sequence encodes CASSQLWTSSYNEQFF.

The sample holds many counts of this clonotype. V is TRBV7-2 and J is TRBJ2-3; D may be TRBD1 (5 bases). Per germline, CDR1 SGHTA and CDR2 FQGNSA. The length of the CDR3 is 16 residues. V gave up 5 bases and J gave up 0 bases, with 15 bases separating them. In DNA, the CDR3 is TGTGCCAGCAGCCTTACAGGATTCTCTAGCACAGATACGCAGTATTTT. This codes for CASSLTGFSSTDTQYF.

The chain joins TRBV10-3 to TRBJ2-1; 10 nucleotides agree with TRBD2. This CDR3 spans 13 amino acids. Losses at the gene ends were 10 bases for V and 10 bases for J; bases not matched to a gene: 10. Looked up from germline, CDR1 is ENHRY and CDR2 is SYGVKD. CDR3 sequence reads: CATKSGRVDEQFF. In DNA, the CDR3 is TGTGCCACCAAGAGCGGGAGGGTAGACGAGCAGTTCTTC.

The rearrangement uses TRBV6-1 and TRBJ2-3; no definite D call. Trimming left V 5 bases short and J 4 bases short, with 7 bases between. The CDR3 extends over 12 amino acids. In germline, CDR1 is MNHNS, CDR2 SASEGT. The CDR3 region is CASSILSDTQYF. Here the CDR3 DNA reads TGTGCCAGCAGTATCCTTTCAGATACGCAGTATTTT.

This clonotype came up a few times. The chain combines TRBV29-1 with TRBJ1-1; no clear D gene. The CDR3 length is 10 residues. CDR1 is SQVTM, CDR2 ANQGSEA, per germline. V was shortened by 4 bases and J by 2 bases, with 2 bases between the two germline ends. CDR3 protein: CSVANTEAFF. The CDR3 bases are TGCAGCGTTGCCAACACTGAAGCTTTCTTT.

The J gene is TRBJ1-4, the V gene TRBV7-9, with D perhaps matching TRBD1 (5 bases). The germline V gene encodes CDR1 SEHNR and CDR2 FQNEAQ (reference sequence). The CDR3 has 16 residues. The V gene lost 5 bases and the J gene lost 4 bases, with 17 bases spanning the gap. DNA for the CDR3: TGTGCCAGCAGCGCAGGCGGGGCAGCAAGTAATGAAAAACTGTTTTTT. As protein: CASSAGGAASNEKLFF.

The chain is built from TRBV6-4 and TRBJ2-1; 7 nucleotides match TRBD1. Per germline, CDR1 MRHNA and CDR2 SNTAGT. J lost 7 bases, V lost 2 bases, and 8 bases had no gene match. The CDR3 sequence is 15 residues long. The DNA for the CDR3 is TGTGCCAGCAGTGACCACGGGGACAGTTATAATGAGCAGTTCTTC. Its protein product is CASSDHGDSYNEQFF.

This clonotype was observed a single time. This rearrangement joins TRBV12-5 to TRBJ2-2, with a tentative D call TRBD2 (6 bases). Germline values: CDR1 LGHNT, CDR2 FRNRAP. Trimming pared 6 bases from V and 1 base from J, leaving 24 bases between. The CDR3 has 19 amino acids. CDR3 DNA sequence: TGTGCTAGTGGCACAGACTATTCTGGGGGGTTCCGGAACACCGGGGAGCTGTTTTTT. Its protein is CASGTDYSGGFRNTGELFF.

This clonotype was detected a few times. This chain connects TRBV18 to TRBJ1-2; 8 bases agree with TRBD1. The CDR3 runs to 20 residues. The J segment lost 0 bases and the V segment lost 6 bases, leaving 21 bases of the junction unmatched. Germline-derived CDR1 and CDR2 are KGHSH and LQKENI. In DNA, the CDR3 is TGTGCCAGCTCCCCCACATTCACGAGGAGCAGGGGGCGTTCTAACTATGGCTACACCTTC. Translation: CASSPTFTRSRGRSNYGYTF.

The chain combines TRBV28 with TRBJ1-5, with unresolved D. The germline gives CDR1 MDHEN, CDR2 SYDVKM. The CDR3 totals 17 residues. V lost 3 bases, J lost 3 bases, and 18 bases lay in between. For the CDR3, the DNA is TGTGCCAGCAGTTTTCCCGCCGCGGGGTACTACAATCAGCCCCAGCATTTT. This encodes CASSFPAAGYYNQPQHF. Supplemented by reference TRBV28 and TRBJ1-5, the full variable domain reads DVKVTQSSRYLVKRTGEKVFLECVQDMDHENMFWYRQDPGLGLRLIYFSYDVKMKEKGDIPEGYSVSREKKERFSLILESASTNQTSMYLCASSFPAAGYYNQPQHFGDGTRLSIL.

The CDR3, as DNA: TGTGCCACCAGTGATTTCCAGGGAAACACAGATACGCAGTATTTT. As protein: CATSDFQGNTDTQYF. The V and J genes are TRBV24-1 and TRBJ2-3; TRBD1 is a possible D gene (5 bases). This CDR3 has 15 residues. The ends were cut back, 1 base at V and 2 bases at J, with 9 bases in the middle. Per the germline V gene, CDR1 is KGHDR and CDR2 is SFDVKD.

This clonotype appeared a single time. This chain joins TRBV4-3 and TRBJ2-1; 7 bases fit TRBD2. There are 18 residues in the CDR3. CDR1 and CDR2 (germline): LGHNA, YSLEER. Losses at the gene ends were 4 bases for V and 4 bases for J; bases not matched to a gene: 16. CDR3 in amino acids: CASSRGPPAGTIYNEQFF. CDR3 DNA sequence: TGCGCCAGCAGCCGCGGACCCCCAGCGGGGACTATTTACAATGAGCAGTTCTTC.

This rearrangement joins TRBV28 to TRBJ2-7; D not certain. Trimming left V 6 bases short and J 0 bases short, with 15 bases between. The CDR3 covers 15 residues. Germline CDR1 is MDHEN and CDR2 is SYDVKM. CDR3 sequence (DNA): TGTGCCAGCAGGCGGAAAGTGCGAAGCTCCTACGAGCAGTACTTC. It codes for CASRRKVRSSYEQYF.

This chain joins TRBV2 and TRBJ1-2; no reliable D call. Germline CDR1 is SNHLY and CDR2 is FYNNEI. This CDR3 has 14 residues. V gave up 6 bases and J gave up 4 bases, with 15 bases separating them. The CDR3 bases are TGTGCCAGCAGCCGCCGTTTGGCCCCCTATGGCTACACCTTC. This sequence encodes CASSRRLAPYGYTF.

This chain links TRBV6-4 with TRBJ2-3, with 7 positions matching TRBD2. In germline, CDR1 is MRHNA, CDR2 SNTAGT. The ends lost 3 bases at V and 0 bases at J; junction bases unmatched: 3. This CDR3 spans 15 amino acids. CDR3 amino acids: CASSEIAGSTDTQYF. The DNA for the CDR3 is TGTGCCAGCAGTGAAATAGCGGGTAGCACAGATACGCAGTATTTT.

CDR3 region: CASTKDYYEQYF. The CDR3 DNA is TGCGCCAGCACCAAAGATTACTACGAGCAGTACTTC. This chain joins TRBV5-1 and TRBJ2-7; D unclear. CDR1 and CDR2 (germline): SGHRS, YFSETQ. The CDR3 extends over 12 amino acids. V lost 6 bases and J lost 3, with 10 bases in between.

Many counts were recorded for this clonotype. The rearrangement links TRBV21-1 to TRBJ1-5. TRBV21-1 is a pseudogene locus. CDR3 length: 14 amino acids. The CDR3 nucleotides are TGTGCCAGCAGCAAGTGGGAGGGGGGACAGCCCCAGCATTTT. Its protein product is CASSKWEGGQPQHF.

This clonotype was picked up many times. V is TRBV11-2 and J is TRBJ2-1; TRBD2 is a possible D gene (6 bases). The V end lost 4 bases, the J end lost 8 bases, and 15 bases lay between the germline ends. Germline loops: CDR1 SGHAT, CDR2 FQNNGV. This CDR3 has 14 amino acids. The CDR3 bases are TGTGCCAGCAGCTCGTTAGCAACGGGGGATGAGCAGTTCTTC. This encodes CASSSLATGDEQFF. Full variable domain (missing parts from reference TRBV11-2 and TRBJ2-1): EAGVAQSPRYKIIEKRQSVAFWCNPISGHATLYWYQQILGQGPKLLIQFQNNGVVDDSQLPKDRFSAERLKGVDSTLKIQPAKLEDSAVYLCASSSLATGDEQFFGPGTRLTVL.

This clonotype was observed a handful of times. This chain links TRBV6-5 with TRBJ2-1, with D tentatively TRBD1 (7 bases). Germline CDR1 is MNHEY and CDR2 is SVGAGI. V was clipped by 2 bases and J by 3 bases, with 14 bases between them. The CDR3 length is 16 residues. The CDR3 DNA sequence: TGTGCCAGCAGTTACCCGGGGCAGGGGGGCTACAATGAGCAGTTCTTC. Translation gives CASSYPGQGGYNEQFF.

The chain joins TRBV15 to TRBJ2-5; D gene ambiguous. Germline CDR1 is LNHNV and CDR2 is YYDKDF (reference sequence). With 5 bases removed from V and 1 base from J, the gap between germline ends came to 11 bases. The CDR3 is made up of 14 amino acids. The CDR3 nucleotides are TGTGCCACCAGCTCGGACGGAAGCCAAGAGACCCAGTACTTC. Translation: CATSSDGSQETQYF.

The chain links TRBV4-3 to TRBJ1-1; D not resolved. Germline V gene data show CDR1 as LGHNA and CDR2 as YSLEER. This CDR3 region has 13 residues. The V gene lost 4 bases and the J gene lost 5 bases, with 11 bases spanning the gap. For the CDR3, the DNA is TGCGCCAGCAGCCTTGGGATGTGGACTGAAGCTTTCTTT. Its protein is CASSLGMWTEAFF.

The CDR3 DNA reads as TGCAGTGCCTACGGGACTTTCTCTCTCGATTACAATGAGCAGTTCTTC. Translating gives CSAYGTFSLDYNEQFF. V gene TRBV20-1 combines with J gene TRBJ2-1; the D gene is possibly TRBD2 (6 bases). CDR3 length: 16 amino acids. V lost 6 bases, J lost 4 bases, and 22 bases lay in between. In germline, CDR1 is DFQATT, CDR2 SNEGSKA (reference sequence).

This clonotype showed up just once. CDR3 nucleotides: TGTGCCAGCAGCCACAAAATAGCGGGGGGGGCCTACAATGAGCAGTTCTTC. The encoded protein is CASSHKIAGGAYNEQFF. The V call is TRBV3-1, the J call TRBJ2-1; 11 nucleotides line up with TRBD2. V trimming: 3 bases; J trimming: 2 bases; junction bases outside the gene matches: 6. There are 17 residues in the CDR3. CDR1 LGHDT and CDR2 YNNKEL come from the germline V gene (reference sequence).